The 3 T cell receptor beta chains below all came from one sample that was sequenced in a study of blood T cell repertoires in COVID-19. Measured with immunoSEQ multiplex PCR; TCRdb has only the in-frame clones, and not every one. This sample has a few hundred thousand clones, with around four fifths found just once. Sequencing used peripheral blood. The receptors shown here come from a man in his sixties who had recovered from COVID-19.

V and J are TRBV7-2 and TRBJ2-1; 11 positions agree with TRBD2. Per germline, CDR1 SGHTA and CDR2 FQGNSA. V lost 5 bases, J lost 5 bases, and 11 bases stayed unmatched. This CDR3 spans 17 amino acids. The CDR3 reads CASSPDRLTSGNNEQFF. The DNA of the CDR3 is TGTGCCAGCAGCCCCGACAGGTTGACTAGCGGGAACAATGAGCAGTTCTTC.

V usage is TRBV6-1 and J usage is TRBJ2-5; D ambiguous. V lost 3 bases, J lost 6 bases, and 11 bases lay in between. Germline CDR1 and CDR2: MNHNS and SASEGT. This CDR3 is built from 13 residues. The CDR3 reads CASSESPNKTQYF. CDR3 nucleotide sequence: TGTGCCAGCAGTGAGTCTCCGAACAAGACCCAGTACTTC.

The chain is built from TRBV28 and TRBJ1-2; D perhaps matches TRBD1 (5 bases). The CDR3 spans 16 residues. Between the trimmed V and J ends, which lost 3 bases and 8 bases, there was a span of 22 bases. Germline lookup yields CDR1 MDHEN and CDR2 SYDVKM. CDR3 region: CASSFGPGGGFQGYTF. CDR3 bases: TGTGCCAGCAGTTTCGGGCCGGGTGGGGGGTTTCAGGGCTACACCTTC.